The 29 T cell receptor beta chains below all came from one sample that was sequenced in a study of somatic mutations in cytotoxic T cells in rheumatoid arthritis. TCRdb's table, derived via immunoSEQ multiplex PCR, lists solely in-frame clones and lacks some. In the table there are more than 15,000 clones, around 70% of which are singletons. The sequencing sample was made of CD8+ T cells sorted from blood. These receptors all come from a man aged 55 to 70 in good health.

CDR3 in amino acids: CASSAWTSPQETQYF. In DNA, the CDR3 is TGTGCCAGCAGTGCCTGGACTAGCCCACAAGAGACCCAGTACTTC. The chain carries TRBV2 and TRBJ2-5, with 8 bases aligning to TRBD2. Germline CDR1 SNHLY, CDR2 FYNNEI. This CDR3 region has 15 residues. Trimming at V came to 4 bases and at J to 2 bases, leaving 6 bases not matched to a gene.

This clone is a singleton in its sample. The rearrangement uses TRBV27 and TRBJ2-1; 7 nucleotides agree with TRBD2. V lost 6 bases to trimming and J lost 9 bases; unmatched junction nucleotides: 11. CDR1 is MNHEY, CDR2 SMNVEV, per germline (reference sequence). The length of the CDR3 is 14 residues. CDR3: CASRLRLASREQFF. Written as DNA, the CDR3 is TGTGCCAGCAGACTAAGACTAGCATCTCGTGAGCAGTTCTTC.

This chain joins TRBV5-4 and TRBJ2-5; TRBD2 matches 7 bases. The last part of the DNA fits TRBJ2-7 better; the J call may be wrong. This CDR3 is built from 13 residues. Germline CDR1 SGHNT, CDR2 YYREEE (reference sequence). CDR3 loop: CAGGSGAAAEQYF. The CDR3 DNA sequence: TGTGCCGGGGGGAGCGGGGCGGCTGCCGAGCAGTACTTC.

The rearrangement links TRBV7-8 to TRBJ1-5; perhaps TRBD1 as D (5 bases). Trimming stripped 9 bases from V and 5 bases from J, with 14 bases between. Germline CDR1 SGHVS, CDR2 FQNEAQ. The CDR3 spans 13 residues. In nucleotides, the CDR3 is TGTGCCAGTGGCGGGGGGAGCGATCAGCCCCAGCATTTT. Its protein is CASGGGSDQPQHF.

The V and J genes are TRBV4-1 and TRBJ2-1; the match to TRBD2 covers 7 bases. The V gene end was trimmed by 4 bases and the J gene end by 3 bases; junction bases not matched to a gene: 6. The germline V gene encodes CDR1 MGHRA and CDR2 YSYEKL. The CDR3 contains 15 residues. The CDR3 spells CASSPRPGGYNEQFF. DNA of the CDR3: TGCGCCAGCAGCCCTAGGCCGGGAGGCTACAATGAGCAGTTCTTC.

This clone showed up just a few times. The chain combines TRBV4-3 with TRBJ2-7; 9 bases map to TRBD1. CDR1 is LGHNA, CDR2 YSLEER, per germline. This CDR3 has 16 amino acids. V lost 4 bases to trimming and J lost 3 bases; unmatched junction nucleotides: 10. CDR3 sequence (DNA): TGCGCCAGCAGCCCAGGAGCGGGACAGGGTCACTACGAGCAGTACTTC. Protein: CASSPGAGQGHYEQYF.

The CDR3 loop is CASSLDAGRTNEKLFF. The CDR3 coding sequence is TGTGCCAGCAGCTTAGACGCAGGGAGGACTAATGAAAAACTGTTTTTT. J is TRBJ1-4 and V is TRBV7-9; weak D call: TRBD1 (5 bases). Germline V gives CDR1 SEHNR, CDR2 FQNEAQ (reference sequence). This CDR3 contains 16 residues. V dropped 1 base and J dropped 2 bases, with 11 bases sitting between them. Full variable domain (remainder filled in from reference TRBV7-9 and TRBJ1-4): DTGVSQNPRHKITKRGQNVTFRCDPISEHNRLYWYRQTLGQGPEFLTYFQNEAQLEKSRLLSDRFSAERPKGSFSTLEIQRTEQGDSAMYLCASSLDAGRTNEKLFFGSGTQLSVL.

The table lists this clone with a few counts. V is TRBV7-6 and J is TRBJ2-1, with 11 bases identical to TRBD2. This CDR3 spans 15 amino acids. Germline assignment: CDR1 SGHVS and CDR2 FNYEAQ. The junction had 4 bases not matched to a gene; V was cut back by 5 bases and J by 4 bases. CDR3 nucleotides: TGTGCCAGCAGCAGGACTAGCGGGTCTTACAATGAGCAGTTCTTC. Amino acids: CASSRTSGSYNEQFF.

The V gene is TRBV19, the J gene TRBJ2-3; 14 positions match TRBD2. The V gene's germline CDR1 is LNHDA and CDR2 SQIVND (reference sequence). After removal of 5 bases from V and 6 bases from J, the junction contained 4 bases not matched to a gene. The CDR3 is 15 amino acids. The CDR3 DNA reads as TGTGCCAGTAGTGGGACTAGCGGGAGCTTTGATACGCAGTATTTT. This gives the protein CASSGTSGSFDTQYF.

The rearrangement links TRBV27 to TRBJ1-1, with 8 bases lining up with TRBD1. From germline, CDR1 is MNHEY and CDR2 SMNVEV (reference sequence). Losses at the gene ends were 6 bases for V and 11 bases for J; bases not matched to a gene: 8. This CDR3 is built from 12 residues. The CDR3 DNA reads TGTGCCAGCAGACATTCAGGGGGCAATGCTTTCTTT. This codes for CASRHSGGNAFF.

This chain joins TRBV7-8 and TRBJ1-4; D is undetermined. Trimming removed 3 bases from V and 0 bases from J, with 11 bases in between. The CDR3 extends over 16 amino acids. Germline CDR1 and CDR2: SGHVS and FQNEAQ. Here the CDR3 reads CASSFLPQATNEKLFF. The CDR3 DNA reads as TGTGCCAGCAGCTTTCTTCCCCAGGCAACTAATGAAAAACTGTTTTTT.

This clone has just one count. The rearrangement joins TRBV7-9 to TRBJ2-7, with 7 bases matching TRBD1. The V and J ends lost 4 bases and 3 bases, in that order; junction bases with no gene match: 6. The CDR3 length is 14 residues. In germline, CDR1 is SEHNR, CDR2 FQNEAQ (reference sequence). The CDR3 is CASSYRDRNYEQYF. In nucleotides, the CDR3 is TGTGCCAGCAGCTACCGGGACAGAAACTACGAGCAGTACTTC.

The CDR3 spells CASSSEGLAGLAKNIQYF. The CDR3 DNA sequence: TGTGCCAGCAGCTCCGAGGGACTAGCGGGATTAGCCAAAAACATTCAGTACTTC. The chain recombines TRBV7-8 with TRBJ2-4; the match to TRBD2 covers 13 bases. CDR1 SGHVS and CDR2 FQNEAQ come from the germline V gene. Unmatched junction bases numbered 6, after V lost 4 bases and J lost 0 bases. The length of the CDR3 is 18 residues. Drawing the rest from reference TRBV7-8 and TRBJ2-4, the complete variable domain is GAGVSQSPRYKVAKRGQDVALRCDPISGHVSLFWYQQALGQGPEFLTYFQNEAQLDKSGLPSDRFFAERPEGSVSTLKIQRTQQEDSAVYLCASSSEGLAGLAKNIQYFGAGTRLSVL.

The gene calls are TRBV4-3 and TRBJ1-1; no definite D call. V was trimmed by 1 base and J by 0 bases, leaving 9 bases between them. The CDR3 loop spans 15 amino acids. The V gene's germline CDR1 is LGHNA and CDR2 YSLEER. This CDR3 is CASSQVFRLNTEAFF. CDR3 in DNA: TGCGCCAGCAGCCAAGTTTTTCGGTTGAACACTGAAGCTTTCTTT.

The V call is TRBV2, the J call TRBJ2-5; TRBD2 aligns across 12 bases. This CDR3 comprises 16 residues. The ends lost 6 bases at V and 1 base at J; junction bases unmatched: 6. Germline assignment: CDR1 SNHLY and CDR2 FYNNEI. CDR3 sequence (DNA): TGTGCCAGCAGCCATAAGACTAGCGGGGGCCAAGAGACCCAGTACTTC. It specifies CASSHKTSGGQETQYF.

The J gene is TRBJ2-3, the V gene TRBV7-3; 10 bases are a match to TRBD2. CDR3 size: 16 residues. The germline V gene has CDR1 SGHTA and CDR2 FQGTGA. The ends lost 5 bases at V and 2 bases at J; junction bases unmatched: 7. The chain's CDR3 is CASSPRTSGPTDTQYF. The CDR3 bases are TGTGCCAGCAGCCCCCGGACTAGCGGACCCACAGATACGCAGTATTTT.

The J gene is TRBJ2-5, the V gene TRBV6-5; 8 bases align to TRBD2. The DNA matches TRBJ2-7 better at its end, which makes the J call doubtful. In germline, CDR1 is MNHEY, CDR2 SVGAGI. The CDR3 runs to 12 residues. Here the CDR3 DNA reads TGTGCCAGCAGTCCCACTAGCGGCGAGCAGTACTTC. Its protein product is CASSPTSGEQYF.

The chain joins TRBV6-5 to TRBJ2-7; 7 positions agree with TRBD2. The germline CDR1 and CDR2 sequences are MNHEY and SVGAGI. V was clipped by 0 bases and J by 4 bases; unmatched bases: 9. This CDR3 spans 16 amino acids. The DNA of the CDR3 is TGTGCCAGCAGTTACTCGATGGCTAGCGGAGGTTACGAGCAGTACTTC. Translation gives CASSYSMASGGYEQYF.

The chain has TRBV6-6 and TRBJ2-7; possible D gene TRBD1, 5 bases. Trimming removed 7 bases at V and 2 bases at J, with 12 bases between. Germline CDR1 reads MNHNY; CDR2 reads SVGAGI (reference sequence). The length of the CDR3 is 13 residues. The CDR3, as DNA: TGTGCCAGCAATCCGGACATAACCTACGAGCAGTACTTC. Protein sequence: CASNPDITYEQYF.

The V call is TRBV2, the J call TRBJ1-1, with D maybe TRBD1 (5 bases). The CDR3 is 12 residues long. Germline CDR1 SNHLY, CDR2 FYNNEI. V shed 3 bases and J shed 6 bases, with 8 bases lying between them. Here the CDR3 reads CASSDGGAEAFF. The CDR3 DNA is TGTGCCAGCAGTGACGGGGGGGCTGAAGCTTTCTTT.

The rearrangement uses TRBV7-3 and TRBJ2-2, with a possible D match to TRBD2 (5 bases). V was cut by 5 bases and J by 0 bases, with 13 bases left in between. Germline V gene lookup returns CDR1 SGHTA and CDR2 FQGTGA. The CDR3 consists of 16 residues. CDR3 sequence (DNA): TGTGCCAGCAGCCCTAGGAGGATTGCGAACACCGGGGAGCTGTTTTTT. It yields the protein CASSPRRIANTGELFF.

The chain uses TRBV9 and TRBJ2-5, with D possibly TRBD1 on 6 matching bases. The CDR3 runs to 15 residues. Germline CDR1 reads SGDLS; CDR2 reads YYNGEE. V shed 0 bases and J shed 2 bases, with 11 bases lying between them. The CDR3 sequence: CASSVGDNPQETQYF. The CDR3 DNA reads TGTGCCAGCAGCGTAGGGGACAACCCACAAGAGACCCAGTACTTC.

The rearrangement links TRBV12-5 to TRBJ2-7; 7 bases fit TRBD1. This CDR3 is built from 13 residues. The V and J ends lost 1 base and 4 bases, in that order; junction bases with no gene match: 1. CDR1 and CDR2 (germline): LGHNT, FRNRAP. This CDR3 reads CASGLGQGYEQYF. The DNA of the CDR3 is TGTGCTAGTGGTTTGGGACAGGGTTACGAGCAGTACTTC.

The CDR3 spells CASSLGGTAYNEQFF. CDR3 coding DNA: TGTGCCAGCAGCCTGGGCGGGACGGCCTACAATGAGCAGTTCTTC. The chain has TRBV9 and TRBJ2-1; tentatively, D is TRBD2 (6 bases). Germline CDR1 SGDLS, CDR2 YYNGEE. The CDR3 is 15 residues long. V was cut by 4 bases and J by 2 bases, with 13 bases left in between.

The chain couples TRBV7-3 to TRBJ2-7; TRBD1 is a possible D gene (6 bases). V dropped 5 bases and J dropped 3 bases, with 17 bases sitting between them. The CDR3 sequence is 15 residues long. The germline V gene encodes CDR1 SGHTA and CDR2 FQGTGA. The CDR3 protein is CASSRYGVRGYEQYF. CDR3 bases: TGTGCCAGCAGCCGTTATGGCGTCAGGGGCTACGAGCAGTACTTC.

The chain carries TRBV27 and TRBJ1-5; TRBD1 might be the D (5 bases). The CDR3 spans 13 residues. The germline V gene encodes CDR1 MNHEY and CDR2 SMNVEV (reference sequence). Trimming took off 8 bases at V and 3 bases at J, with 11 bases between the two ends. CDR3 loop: CASRWGVNQPQHF. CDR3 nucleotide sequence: TGTGCCAGCCGGTGGGGCGTCAATCAGCCCCAGCATTTT.

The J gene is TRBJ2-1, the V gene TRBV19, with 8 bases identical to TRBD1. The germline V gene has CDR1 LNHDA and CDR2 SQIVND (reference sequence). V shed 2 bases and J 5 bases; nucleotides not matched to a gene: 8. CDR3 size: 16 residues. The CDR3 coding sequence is TGTGCCAGTAGTATATGGGGACAGGCTGAAAACAATGAGCAGTTCTTC. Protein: CASSIWGQAENNEQFF.

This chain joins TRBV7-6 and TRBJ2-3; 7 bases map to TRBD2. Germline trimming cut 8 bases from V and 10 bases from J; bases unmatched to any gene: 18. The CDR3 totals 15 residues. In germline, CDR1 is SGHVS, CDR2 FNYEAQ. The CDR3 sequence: CASSREREAMEAQYF. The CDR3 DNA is TGTGCCAGCTCCAGGGAGCGGGAAGCCATGGAGGCGCAGTATTTT.

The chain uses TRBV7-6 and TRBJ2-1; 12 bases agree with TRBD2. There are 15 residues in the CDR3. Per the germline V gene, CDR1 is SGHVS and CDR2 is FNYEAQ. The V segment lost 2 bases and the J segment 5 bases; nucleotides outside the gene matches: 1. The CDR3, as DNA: TGTGCCAGCAGCTTAACTAGCGGGAGGAACAATGAGCAGTTCTTC. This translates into CASSLTSGRNNEQFF.